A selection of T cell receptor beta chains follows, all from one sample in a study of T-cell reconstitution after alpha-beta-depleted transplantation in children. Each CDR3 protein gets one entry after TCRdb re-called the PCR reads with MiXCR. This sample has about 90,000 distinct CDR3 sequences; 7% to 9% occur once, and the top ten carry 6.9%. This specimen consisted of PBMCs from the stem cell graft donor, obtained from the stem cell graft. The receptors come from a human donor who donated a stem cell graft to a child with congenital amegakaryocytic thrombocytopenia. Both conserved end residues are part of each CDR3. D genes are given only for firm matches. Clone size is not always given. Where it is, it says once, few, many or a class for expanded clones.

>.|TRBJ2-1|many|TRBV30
TGTGCCTGGAGTGGACTAGACGGAGTTGCTGAGCAGTTCTTC
CAWSGLDGVAEQFF
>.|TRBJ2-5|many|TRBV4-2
TGTGCCAGCAGCCCAGGACAGGAGGGGAGCCAAGAGACCCAGTACTTC
CASSPGQEGSQETQYF
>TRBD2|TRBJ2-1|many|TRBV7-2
TGTGCCAGCAGCTTAGCACTAGCGGGCCACAATGAGCAGTTCTTC
CASSLALAGHNEQFF
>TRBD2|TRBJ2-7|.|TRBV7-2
TGTGCCAGCAGCTGGGGGGGTAGGAGCTCCTACGAGCAGTACTTC
CASSWGGRSSYEQYF
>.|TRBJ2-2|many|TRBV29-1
TGCAGCGTTGAAGGGACGAACACCGGGGAGCTGTTTTTT
CSVEGTNTGELFF
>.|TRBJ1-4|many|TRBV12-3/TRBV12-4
TGTGCCAGCAGTTTAGATGGCAGGGGTGATGAAAAACTGTTTTTT
CASSLDGRGDEKLFF
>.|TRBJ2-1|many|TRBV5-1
TGCGCCAGCTCCCTCCGCGGAGGCCTTGGGGATGAGCAGTTCTTC
CASSLRGGLGDEQFF
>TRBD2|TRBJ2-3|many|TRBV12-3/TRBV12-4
TGTGCCAGCAGTGCGGTTGGGACTAGCGGGTTTGTAGATACGCAGTATTTT
CASSAVGTSGFVDTQYF
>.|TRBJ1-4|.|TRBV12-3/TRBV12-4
TGTGCCAGCAGTTTGCAAACGAAGGTTAATGAAAAACTGTTTTTT
CASSLQTKVNEKLFF
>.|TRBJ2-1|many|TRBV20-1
TGCAGTGCGCCACCAGTGACTCGGAGCTCCTACAATGAGCAGTTCTTC
CSAPPVTRSSYNEQFF
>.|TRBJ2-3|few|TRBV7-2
TGTGCCAGCAGCTTAGGTGCGGATGATACGCAGTATTTT
CASSLGADDTQYF
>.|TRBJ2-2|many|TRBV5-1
TGCGCCAGCAGCCTGCGCAACTCGAACACCGGGGAGCTGTTTTTT
CASSLRNSNTGELFF
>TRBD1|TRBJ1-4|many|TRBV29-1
TGCAGCGCTACAGGGGGCCAGGGTGAAAAACTGTTTTTT
CSATGGQGEKLFF
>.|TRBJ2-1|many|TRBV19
TGTGCCAGTGGACAAAGCTCCTACAATGAGCAGTTCTTC
CASGQSSYNEQFF
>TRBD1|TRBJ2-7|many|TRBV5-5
TGTGCCAGCAGACGGGACAGGGTAAACTCCTACGAGCAGTACTTC
CASRRDRVNSYEQYF
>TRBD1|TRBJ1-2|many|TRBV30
TGTGCCTGGAGTATTTTATCAGGGGGCGGCTATGGCTACACCTTC
CAWSILSGGGYGYTF
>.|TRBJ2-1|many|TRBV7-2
TGTGCCAGCAGCGGACGGACGGGCAGCTCCTACAATGAGCAGTTCTTC
CASSGRTGSSYNEQFF
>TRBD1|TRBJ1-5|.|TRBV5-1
TGCGCCAGCAGCTTAACAGGGGTTAGCAATCAGCCCCAGCATTTT
CASSLTGVSNQPQHF
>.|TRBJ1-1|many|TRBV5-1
TGCGCCAGCAGCTATGACGCCGACACTGAAGCTTTCTTT
CASSYDADTEAFF
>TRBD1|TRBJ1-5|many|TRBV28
TGTGCCAGCAGTATTCCCGGGACAGGGTACAGTCAGCCCCAGCATTTT
CASSIPGTGYSQPQHF
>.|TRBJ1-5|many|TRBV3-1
TGTGCCAGCAGCCAGGGGGTCCCAGGTCAGCCCCAGCATTTT
CASSQGVPGQPQHF
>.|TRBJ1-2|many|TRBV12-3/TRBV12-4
TGTGCCAGCAGTTTGACATCTAACTATGGCTACACCTTC
CASSLTSNYGYTF
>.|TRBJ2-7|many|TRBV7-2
TGTGCCAGCAGCTACGGAAGGTACAACGAGCAGTACTTC
CASSYGRYNEQYF
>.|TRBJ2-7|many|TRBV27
TGTGCCAGCAGTAGGAGGCCGTCCTACGAGCAGTACTTC
CASSRRPSYEQYF
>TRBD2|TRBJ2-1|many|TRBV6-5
TGTGCCAGCAGTTACTCGATGGGCGGCGGGGGTGGATGGGATGAGCAGTTCTTC
CASSYSMGGGGGWDEQFF
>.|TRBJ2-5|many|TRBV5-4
TGTGCCAGCAGCTTGGAACGGGGTGCAGAGACCCAGTACTTC
CASSLERGAETQYF
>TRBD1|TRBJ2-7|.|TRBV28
TGTGCCAGCAGTTTAGGGGGGACAGGGGCCTTACACGAGCAGTACTTC
CASSLGGTGALHEQYF
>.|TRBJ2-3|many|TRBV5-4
TGTGCCAGCAGCGAAGGGCTAGCGCCAGATACGCAGTATTTT
CASSEGLAPDTQYF
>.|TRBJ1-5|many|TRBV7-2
TGTGCCAGCAGCTTAGACTCGGTGGGCAATCAGCCCCAGCATTTT
CASSLDSVGNQPQHF
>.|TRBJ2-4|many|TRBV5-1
TGCGCCAGCAGCCCGCCCTTAGGGGACATTCAGTACTTC
CASSPPLGDIQYF
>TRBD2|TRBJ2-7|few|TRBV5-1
TGCGCCAGCAGACGGACTAGCGGGAGAATTAACGAGCAGTACTTC
CASRRTSGRINEQYF
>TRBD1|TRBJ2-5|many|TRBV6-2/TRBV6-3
TGTGCCAGCAACAAAGACAGGGCGCGGAGCCAGTACTTC
CASNKDRARSQYF
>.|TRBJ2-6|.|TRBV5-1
TGCGCCAGCAGCTTGGGAGAGGGGGTTACTGGGGCCAACGTCCTGACTTTC
CASSLGEGVTGANVLTF
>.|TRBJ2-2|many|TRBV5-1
TGCGCCAGCAGCCACGTGGTGGGGGTCACCGGGGAGCTGTTTTTT
CASSHVVGVTGELFF
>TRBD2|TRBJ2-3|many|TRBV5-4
TGTGCCAGCAGCGATCGACCGGGACTATCTTCGGATACGCAGTATTTT
CASSDRPGLSSDTQYF
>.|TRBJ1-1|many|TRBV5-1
TGCGCCAGCAGCTCTCAACCGACGGTTGGTGGCACTGAAGCTTTCTTT
CASSSQPTVGGTEAFF
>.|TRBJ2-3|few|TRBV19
TGTGCCAGTAGTACCGGGGCCGAAAGGGATACGCAGTATTTT
CASSTGAERDTQYF
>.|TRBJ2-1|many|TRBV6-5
TGTGCCAGCAGTTACTCGGGGGGGCCCCACAATGAGCAGTTCTTC
CASSYSGGPHNEQFF
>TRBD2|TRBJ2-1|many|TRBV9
TGTGCCAGAGATATAGCGGGAGGTAACAATGAGCAGTTCTTC
CARDIAGGNNEQFF
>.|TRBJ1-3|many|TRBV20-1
TGCAGTGCGAACCACAGGGTTTCGAGAAACACCATATATTTT
CSANHRVSRNTIYF
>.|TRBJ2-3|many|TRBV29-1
TGCAGCGTTCTGACCACAGATACGCAGTATTTT
CSVLTTDTQYF
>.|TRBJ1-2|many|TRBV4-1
TGCGCCAGCAGCCAAAGTGCCCCGGGAGGCTACACCTTC
CASSQSAPGGYTF
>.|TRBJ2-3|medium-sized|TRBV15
TGTGCCACCAGCAGAGATCGCGATACGCAGTATTTT
CATSRDRDTQYF
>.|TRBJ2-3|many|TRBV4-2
TGTGCCAGCAGCCAAGATTATCGCCTCACAGATACGCAGTATTTT
CASSQDYRLTDTQYF
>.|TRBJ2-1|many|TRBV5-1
TGCGCCAGCAGCTTGGGAGACGGGGCCCCGGGTTTCTTC
CASSLGDGAPGFF
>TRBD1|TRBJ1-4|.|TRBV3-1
TGTGCCTCCGGACAGGGAAGGGATTCGGCAACTAATGAAAAACTGTTTTTT
CASGQGRDSATNEKLFF
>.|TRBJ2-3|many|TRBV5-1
TGCGCCAGCGGACTGGGCAGTCCTGGGACAGATACGCAGTATTTT
CASGLGSPGTDTQYF
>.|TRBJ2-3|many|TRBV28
TGTGCCATATTCGAGACTGATACGCAGTATTTT
CAIFETDTQYF
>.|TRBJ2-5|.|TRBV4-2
TGTGCCAGGAGCCCCGGGCCCATCTGGTTAGAGACCCAGTACTTC
CARSPGPIWLETQYF
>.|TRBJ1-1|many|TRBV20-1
TGCAGTGCTAGAAGCCCGGCGCTAAACACTGAAGCTTTCTTT
CSARSPALNTEAFF
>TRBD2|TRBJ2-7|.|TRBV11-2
TGTGCCAGCAGCTTATTCGGCGGGAGGGCCTACGAGCAGTACTTC
CASSLFGGRAYEQYF
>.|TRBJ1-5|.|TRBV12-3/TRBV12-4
TGTGCCAGCAGTTTATCCTCGGCGGGTCAGCCCCAGCATTTT
CASSLSSAGQPQHF
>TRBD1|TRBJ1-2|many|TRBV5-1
TGCGCCAGCAGCTCATCCGGGACAGGGGGAAGAGGCTACACCTTC
CASSSSGTGGRGYTF